These 18 T cell receptor beta chains were sequenced from one sample in a study of T cell repertoires in cytomegalovirus infection. TCRdb itself ran the reads through MiXCR, one entry per CDR3 protein. The sample carries fewer than 300,000 distinct CDR3 sequences, roughly 23% recorded once. The sample comprised PBMCs. These receptors originate from a human donor in good health (CMV status not recorded). Some clones in this sample may be carry-over from other donors' samples.

At least ten counts were recorded for this clonotype. V usage is TRBV12-5 and J usage is TRBJ2-1; TRBD1 agrees at 7 bases. Germline lookup yields CDR1 LGHNT and CDR2 FRNRAP. CDR3 length equals 15 residues. V shed 6 bases, J shed 0 bases, and the junction held 5 bases outside the gene matches. The CDR3 region is CASGLQGSSYNEQFF. DNA for the CDR3: TGTGCTAGTGGATTACAGGGGAGCTCCTACAATGAGCAGTTCTTC.

This clonotype was counted many times. The chain combines TRBV28 with TRBJ2-1; D gene unclear. Germline V gives CDR1 MDHEN, CDR2 SYDVKM. This CDR3 has 14 residues. The V end lost 6 bases, the J end lost 0 bases, and 9 bases lay between the germline ends. The CDR3 DNA reads as TGTGCCAGCAGGGCTTCGAGCTCCTACAATGAGCAGTTCTTC. Encoded protein: CASRASSSYNEQFF.

This clonotype showed up just a few times. The rearrangement joins TRBV12-5 to TRBJ1-1; 8 bases are shared with TRBD1. Germline lookup yields CDR1 LGHNT and CDR2 FRNRAP. The length of the CDR3 is 16 residues. J was trimmed by 4 bases and V by 3 bases; bases with no gene match: 10. CDR3 loop: CASGFSPGGGGTEAFF. The CDR3 bases are TGTGCTAGTGGTTTCTCTCCAGGGGGCGGCGGCACTGAAGCTTTCTTT.

In this sample, this clonotype turned up many times. The J gene is TRBJ2-7, the V gene TRBV7-2, with D uncertain. Germline V gives CDR1 SGHTA, CDR2 FQGNSA. Trimming took 1 base from V and 2 from J, leaving 9 bases between them. The CDR3 runs to 14 residues. The CDR3 region has the DNA TGTGCCAGCAGCTTAGGTGGCACCGCCTACGAGCAGTACTTC. This gives the protein CASSLGGTAYEQYF.

This clonotype occurred a few times. This CDR3 reads CASSLAVRQGADGYTF. The CDR3 bases are TGTGCCAGCAGCTTAGCAGTCCGGCAGGGGGCCGATGGCTACACCTTC. The V call is TRBV11-2, the J call TRBJ1-2; TRBD1 matches 8 bases. Germline V gives CDR1 SGHAT, CDR2 FQNNGV. V was clipped by 1 base and J by 6 bases; unmatched bases: 10. This CDR3 spans 16 amino acids.

The chain's CDR3 is CAWSVGTDIYGEQFF. CDR3 nucleotide sequence: TGTGCCTGGAGTGTAGGGACTGACATCTATGGTGAGCAGTTCTTC. V and J are TRBV30 and TRBJ2-1; weak D call: TRBD2 (6 bases). This CDR3 has 15 amino acids. Looked up from germline, CDR1 is GTSNPN and CDR2 is SVGIG (reference sequence). V was cut by 0 bases and J by 9 bases, with 18 bases left in between.

The chain is built from TRBV6-2 or TRBV6-3 and TRBJ2-1; either TRBD1 or TRBD2 may supply D (5 bases each). The length of the CDR3 is 16 residues. The germline gives CDR1 MNHEY, CDR2 SVGEGT. V lost 8 bases to trimming and J lost 0 bases, with 17 bases between them. The CDR3 reads CASSTRDGSSYNEQFF. In nucleotides, the CDR3 is TGTGCCAGCTCGACCCGGGACGGAAGCTCCTACAATGAGCAGTTCTTC.

CDR3 amino acids: CASSQELAAYEQYF. For the CDR3, the DNA is TGTGCCAGCAGCCAAGAACTAGCGGCCTACGAGCAGTACTTC. V is TRBV3-1 and J is TRBJ2-7, with TRBD2 identical over 8 bases. Germline V gene data show CDR1 as LGHDT and CDR2 as YNNKEL (reference sequence). This CDR3 has 14 residues. The trim removed 0 bases at V and 2 bases at J, leaving 0 bases unmatched.

The chain carries TRBV11-2 and TRBJ2-1, with unresolved D. Looked up from germline, CDR1 is SGHAT and CDR2 is FQNNGV. The CDR3 length is 12 residues. V was pared by 5 bases and J by 9 bases, with 11 bases between. CDR3 protein: CASSGEWGEQFF. In DNA form, the CDR3 reads TGTGCCAGCAGCGGGGAATGGGGTGAGCAGTTCTTC.

CDR3 nucleotides: TGTGCCAGCAGCTTACGCGTGATGACAGATACGCAGTATTTT. It specifies CASSLRVMTDTQYF. The chain recombines TRBV11-2 with TRBJ2-3; no clear D. The CDR3 loop spans 14 amino acids. Trimming removed 2 bases from V and 3 bases from J, with 9 bases in between. The germline V gene has CDR1 SGHAT and CDR2 FQNNGV.

This clonotype was found many times. This chain connects TRBV7-2 to TRBJ1-5; D not resolved. With 0 bases removed from V and 6 bases from J, the gap between germline ends came to 9 bases. The CDR3 sequence is 14 residues long. Germline CDR1 SGHTA, CDR2 FQGNSA. The CDR3 nucleotides are TGTGCCAGCAGCTTAGCGGCACCCCCTCAGCCCCAGCATTTT. Protein sequence: CASSLAAPPQPQHF.

Only a few counts were recorded for this clonotype. The V call is TRBV20-1, the J call TRBJ1-3; 8 bases fit TRBD1. This CDR3 region has 14 residues. V lost 3 bases, J lost 3 bases, and 4 bases stayed unmatched. CDR1 and CDR2 from the germline V gene are DFQATT and SNEGSKA (reference sequence). DNA for the CDR3: TGCAGTGCTAGGGACAGGGAGTATGGAAACACCATATATTTT. Translating gives CSARDREYGNTIYF.

This clonotype was detected ten times or more. This chain links TRBV5-1 with TRBJ2-3, with a weak D call TRBD1 (6 bases). With 4 bases removed from V and 0 bases from J, the gap between germline ends came to 12 bases. The CDR3 extends over 15 amino acids. Germline-derived CDR1 and CDR2 are SGHRS and YFSETQ. CDR3 region: CASSTEGHSTDTQYF. CDR3 nucleotide sequence: TGCGCCAGCAGCACCGAGGGACACAGCACAGATACGCAGTATTTT.

This clonotype showed up just once. The CDR3 loop reads CATVTALEQYF. The CDR3 nucleotides are TGTGCCACGGTGACAGCCCTCGAGCAGTACTTC. The J gene is TRBJ2-7, the V gene TRBV28, with D perhaps matching TRBD1 (5 bases). The germline V gene has CDR1 MDHEN and CDR2 SYDVKM. There are 11 residues in the CDR3. V lost 10 bases, J lost 6 bases, and 13 bases lay in between.

This clonotype was seen ten or more times. The rearrangement uses TRBV7-2 and TRBJ2-1, with D possibly TRBD2 on 5 matching bases. Germline CDR1 reads SGHTA; CDR2 reads FQGNSA. The CDR3 has 12 amino acids. Trimming shortened V by 2 bases and J by 7 bases, and 6 bases separated the two germline ends. CDR3 nucleotides: TGTGCCAGCAGCTTAACTAGGAATGAGCAGTTCTTC. This sequence encodes CASSLTRNEQFF.

This clonotype showed up just a few times. Its ends do not fully match the called genes, so a read error is possible. The chain couples TRBV12-3 or TRBV12-4 to TRBJ1-4; no clear D gene. The CDR3 runs to 11 residues. Here the CDR3 reads CATSRREKLFF. CDR3 sequence (DNA): TGTGCCACCTCCCGGAGGGAAAAGCTGTTTTTT.

This chain joins TRBV29-1 and TRBJ2-7; TRBD2 matches 9 bases. The germline V gene has CDR1 SQVTM and CDR2 ANQGSEA. The J segment lost 5 bases and the V segment lost 6 bases, leaving 8 bases of the junction unmatched. The CDR3 is 13 residues long. In DNA, the CDR3 is TGCAGCGTGTGGCTTAGCGGGAGACACGAGCAGTACTTC. Encoded protein: CSVWLSGRHEQYF.

This clonotype was seen many times. The chain is built from TRBV7-2 and TRBJ1-2, with no clear D. Trimming cost V 5 bases and J 0 bases, with 10 bases left between them. Per germline, CDR1 SGHTA and CDR2 FQGNSA. The CDR3 runs 14 residues. CDR3 bases: TGTGCCAGCAGCAGAAGGTCCGCTAACTATGGCTACACCTTC. It codes for CASSRRSANYGYTF.